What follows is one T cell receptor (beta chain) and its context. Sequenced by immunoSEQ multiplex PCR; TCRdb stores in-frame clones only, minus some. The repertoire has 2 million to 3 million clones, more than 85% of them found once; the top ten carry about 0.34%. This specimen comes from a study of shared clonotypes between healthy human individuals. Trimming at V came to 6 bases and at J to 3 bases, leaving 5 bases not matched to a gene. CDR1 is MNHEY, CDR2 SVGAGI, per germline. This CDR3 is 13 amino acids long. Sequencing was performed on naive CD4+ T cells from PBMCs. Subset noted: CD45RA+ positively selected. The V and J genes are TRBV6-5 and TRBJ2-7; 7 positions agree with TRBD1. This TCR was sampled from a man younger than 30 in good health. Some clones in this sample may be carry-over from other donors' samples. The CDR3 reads CASRRGQSYEQYF. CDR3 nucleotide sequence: TGTGCCAGCAGGAGGGGACAGAGCTACGAGCAGTACTTC.